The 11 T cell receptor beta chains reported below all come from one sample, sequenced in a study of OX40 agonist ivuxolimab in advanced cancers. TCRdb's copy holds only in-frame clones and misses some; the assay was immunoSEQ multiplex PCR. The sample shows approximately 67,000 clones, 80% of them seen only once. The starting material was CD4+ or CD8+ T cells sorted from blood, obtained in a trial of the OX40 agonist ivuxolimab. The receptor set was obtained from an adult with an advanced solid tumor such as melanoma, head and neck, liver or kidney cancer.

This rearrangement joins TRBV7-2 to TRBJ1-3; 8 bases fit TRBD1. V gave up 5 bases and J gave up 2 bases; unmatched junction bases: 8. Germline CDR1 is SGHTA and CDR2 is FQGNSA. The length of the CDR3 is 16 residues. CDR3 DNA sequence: TGTGCCAGCAGCCGCCGGACAGGGCAGGCTGGAAACACCATATATTTT. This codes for CASSRRTGQAGNTIYF.

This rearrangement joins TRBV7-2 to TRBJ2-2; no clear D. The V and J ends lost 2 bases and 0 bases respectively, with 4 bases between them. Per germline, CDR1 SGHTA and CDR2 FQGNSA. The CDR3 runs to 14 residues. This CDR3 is CASSLTANTGELFF. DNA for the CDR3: TGTGCCAGCAGCTTAACAGCGAACACCGGGGAGCTGTTTTTT.

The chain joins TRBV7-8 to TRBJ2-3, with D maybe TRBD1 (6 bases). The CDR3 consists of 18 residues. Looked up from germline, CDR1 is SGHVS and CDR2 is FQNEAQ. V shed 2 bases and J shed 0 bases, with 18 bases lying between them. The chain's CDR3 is CASSLPRGGADSTDTQYF. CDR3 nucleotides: TGTGCCAGCAGCTTACCCCGAGGGGGAGCGGATAGCACAGATACGCAGTATTTT.

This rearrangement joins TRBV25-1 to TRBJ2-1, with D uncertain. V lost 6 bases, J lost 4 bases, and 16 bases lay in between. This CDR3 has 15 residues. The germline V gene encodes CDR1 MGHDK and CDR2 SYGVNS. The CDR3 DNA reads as TGTGCCAGCAGGAAGGGCGTAGGGAATTACAATGAGCAGTTCTTC. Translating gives CASRKGVGNYNEQFF. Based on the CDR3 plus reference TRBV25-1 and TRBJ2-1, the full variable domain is EADIYQTPRYLVIGTGKKITLECSQTMGHDKMYWYQQDPGMELHLIHYSYGVNSTEKGDLSSESTVSRIRTEHFPLTLESARPSHTSQYLCASRKGVGNYNEQFFGPGTRLTVL.

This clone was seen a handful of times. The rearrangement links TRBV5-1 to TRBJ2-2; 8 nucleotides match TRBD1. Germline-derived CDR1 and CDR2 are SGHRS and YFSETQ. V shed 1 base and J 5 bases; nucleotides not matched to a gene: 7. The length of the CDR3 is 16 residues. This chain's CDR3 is CASSLTAGGATGELFF. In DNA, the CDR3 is TGCGCCAGCAGCTTGACCGCAGGGGGCGCAACCGGGGAGCTGTTTTTT.

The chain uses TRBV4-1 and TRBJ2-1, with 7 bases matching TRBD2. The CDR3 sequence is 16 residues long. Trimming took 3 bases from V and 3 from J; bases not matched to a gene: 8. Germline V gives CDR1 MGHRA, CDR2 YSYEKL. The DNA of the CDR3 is TGCGCCAGCAGCCACCACGGGGAGGGTTACTACAATGAGCAGTTCTTC. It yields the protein CASSHHGEGYYNEQFF.

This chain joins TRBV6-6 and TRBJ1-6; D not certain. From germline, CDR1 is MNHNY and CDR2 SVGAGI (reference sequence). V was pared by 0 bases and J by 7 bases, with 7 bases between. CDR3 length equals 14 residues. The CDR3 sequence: CASSYSVGNSPLHF. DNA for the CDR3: TGTGCCAGCAGTTACTCGGTGGGCAATTCACCCCTCCACTTT.

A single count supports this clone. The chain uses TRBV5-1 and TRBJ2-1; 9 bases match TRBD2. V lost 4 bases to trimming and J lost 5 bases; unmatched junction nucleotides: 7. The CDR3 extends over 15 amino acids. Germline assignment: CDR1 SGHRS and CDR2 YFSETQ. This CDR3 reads CASSQRVAGDNEQFF. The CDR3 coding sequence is TGCGCCAGCAGCCAGAGGGTAGCGGGGGACAATGAGCAGTTCTTC.

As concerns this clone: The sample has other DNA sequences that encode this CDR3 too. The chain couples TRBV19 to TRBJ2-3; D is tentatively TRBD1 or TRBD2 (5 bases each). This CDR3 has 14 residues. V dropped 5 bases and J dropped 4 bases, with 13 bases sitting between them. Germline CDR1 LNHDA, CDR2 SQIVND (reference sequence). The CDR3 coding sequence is TGTGCCAGTAGTCCGGGACGGCTGGCAGATACGCAGTATTTT. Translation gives CASSPGRLADTQYF.

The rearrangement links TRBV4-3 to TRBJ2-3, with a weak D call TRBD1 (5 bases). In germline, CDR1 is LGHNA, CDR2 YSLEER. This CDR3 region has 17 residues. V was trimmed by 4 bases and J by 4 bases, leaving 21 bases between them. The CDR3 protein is CASSPIPWQGISDTQYF. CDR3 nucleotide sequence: TGCGCCAGCAGCCCAATTCCATGGCAGGGTATTTCAGATACGCAGTATTTT.

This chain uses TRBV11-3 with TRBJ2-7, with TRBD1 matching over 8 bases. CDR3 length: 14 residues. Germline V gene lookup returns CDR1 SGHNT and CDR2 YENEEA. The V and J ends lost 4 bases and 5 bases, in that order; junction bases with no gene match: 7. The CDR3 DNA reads TGTGCCAGCAGCTACCGGGGACAGGAGCACGAGCAGTACTTC. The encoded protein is CASSYRGQEHEQYF. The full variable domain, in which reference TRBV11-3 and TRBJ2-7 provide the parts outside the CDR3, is EAGVVQSPRYKIIEKKQPVAFWCNPISGHNTLYWYLQNLGQGPELLIRYENEEAVDDSQLPKDRFSAERLKGVDSTLKIQPAELGDSAVYLCASSYRGQEHEQYFGPGTRLTVT.